This TCR beta chain was found in a study of beta chain features in type 1 diabetes (dated by TCRdb to the late 2010s). The study in broad terms: Mean age, gender distribution, total cell number and subset yield did not differ between patients and healthy donors. A total of some 110 million sorted cells were examined across all samples, and a strong correlation was observed between cell number per subset and RNA yield. The study compared TCRB repertoires of sorted circulating CD4+ T cell subsets between recently diagnosed type 1 diabetes patients and matched healthy donors. Regulatory and stem cell-like memory subsets were isolated from only 8 patients and roughly 8 healthy donors, whereas naive and central memory subsets came from all 30 or so donors.

CDR1 and CDR2, per the germline V gene, are MGHRA and YSYEKL. V is shortened by 0 bases, J by 2 bases, and the region joining them spans 11 bases. Including cysteine and phenylalanine, the CDR3 has 16 amino acids. Of all the DNA, just the CDR3 is kept, 48 bases in frame from base 1. The High Capacity cDNA Reverse Transcription Kit was used to reverse transcribe all of the isolated RNA, meaning that expressed TCRB transcripts were what got sequenced. Deep immunoSEQ sequencing was applied to naive, central memory and regulatory T cell samples, giving an average of roughly 3.5 million total reads per sample. After sorted cells were lysed in RLT buffer, RNA was extracted with DNase-treated RNeasy Micro or Mini kits, with the choice depending on cell number. Each cell subset was processed separately to prevent cross-contamination, with patient and healthy donor samples processed together. The immunoSEQ multiplex PCR was used to amplify TCRB sequences from cDNA, yielding 87-bp fragments that span the CDR3 region. Sequencing of the amplicons was performed on the Illumina HiSeq platform. Per the source publication's procedure: PCR bias was corrected computationally using synthetic template baselines, and reads within Hamming distance 2 were collapsed, with unmergeable singletons discarded. Reads were aligned against IMGT so that V, D and J genes, CDR3 length and insertions or deletions at six rearrangement sites could be assigned. Within each subset, clonotype counts were normalized to the number of sorted cells before true diversity and Gini coefficients were calculated with the tcR R package. The overlap coefficient, calculated on TCRB nucleotide sequences, was used to quantify repertoire sharing. TCRdb took this table from immuneACCESS and kept in-frame rearrangements with V and J called. Such tables lack part of the clones; where checked against another copy, unresolved V genes explain under half of the gap, and the rest is unexplained. V, J and clone size derive from that table, while D and trimming were established from the DNA sequence. In all, the sample holds 300,000 to 350,000 clones, and 6.5% to 10% of those were seen once. Of the sample, less than 0.45% falls within the top ten clones.

The paper's findings and limits, for the study overall: Only small numbers of individuals were included in the HLA sub-analyses, which left unresolved whether HLA type had any influence on TCRB rearrangement. Because cDNA was sequenced instead of genomic DNA, highly expressing activated cells could be over-represented, though the groups showed no difference in activation or CD3 levels. Type 1 diabetes patients showed a moderate but significant shortening of TCRB CDR3 length in all four CD4+ subsets. At VDJ recombination sites, type 1 diabetes patients had fewer insertions and more deleted nucleotides, which implies abnormalities in thymic rearrangement. PCR might favor shorter templates, but patient and control samples were amplified and corrected together, so any skew would affect both groups equally. Naive, central memory and regulatory TCRB repertoires appeared to be more similar among patients than among healthy donors.

In regard to this clone: Its antigen target is currently unknown. Per-base qualities were not stored, and no clone one base away is much larger.

Each donor gave one peripheral blood draw, averaging approximately 120 mL, which was collected into heparinised tubes. Naive, central memory, regulatory and stem cell-like memory CD4+ T cells were sorted on a BD FACSAria II using a panel including CD45RO, CCR7, CD25, CD127, CD95 and CD27. A purity above 95% was achieved for all sorted populations. PBMCs were isolated right away by Lymphoprep density gradient centrifugation and were stained directly, without culture. So that batch effects would be minimized, each experiment stained and sorted samples in pairs, pairing one healthy donor with one patient.

This receptor was taken from a woman aged 18-35 years in good health. The sequenced material came from central memory CD4+ T cells from blood. The V gene is TRBV4-1 and the J gene is TRBJ2-1; the D gene is unclear. This receptor carries the CDR3 CASSQDFPGPYNEQFF. The DNA sequence is TGCGCCAGCAGCCAAGATTTTCCGGGTCCCTACAATGAGCAGTTCTTC.